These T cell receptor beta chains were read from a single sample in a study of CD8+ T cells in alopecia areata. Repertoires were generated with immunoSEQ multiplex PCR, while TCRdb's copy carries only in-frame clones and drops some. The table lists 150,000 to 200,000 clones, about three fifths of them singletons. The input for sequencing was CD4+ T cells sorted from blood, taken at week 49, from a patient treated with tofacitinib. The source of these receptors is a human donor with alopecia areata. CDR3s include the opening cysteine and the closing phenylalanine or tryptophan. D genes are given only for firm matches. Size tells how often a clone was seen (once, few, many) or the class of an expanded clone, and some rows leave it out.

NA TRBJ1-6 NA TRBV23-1 CASSRGGYSPLHF TGCGCCAGCAGTCGAGGGGGGTACTCACCCCTCCACTTT
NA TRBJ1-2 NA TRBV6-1 CASSEAGLRTYGYTF TGTGCCAGCAGTGAAGCAGGGCTGAGAACCTATGGCTACACCTTC
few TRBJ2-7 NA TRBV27 CASSRGQPPSLAYF TGTGCCAGCAGCCGCGGACAGCCCCCCTCCCTCGCGTACTTC
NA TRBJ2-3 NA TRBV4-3 CASSQEVQEADTQYF TGCGCCAGCAGCCAAGAAGTCCAGGAGGCAGATACGCAGTATTTT
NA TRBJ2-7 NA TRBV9 CASSVDGGREQYF TGTGCCAGCAGCGTAGACGGGGGACGCGAGCAGTACTTC
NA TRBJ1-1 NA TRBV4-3 CASSRAGRADTEAFF TGCGCCAGCAGCCGCGCCGGGAGGGCAGACACTGAAGCTTTCTTT
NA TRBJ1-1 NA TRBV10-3 CAISESPGGLNTEAFF TGTGCCATCAGTGAGTCCCCCGGGGGCTTGAACACTGAAGCTTTCTTT
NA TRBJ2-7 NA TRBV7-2 CASSLYPQPSNEQYF TGTGCCAGCAGCTTATACCCCCAGCCGTCCAACGAGCAGTACTTC
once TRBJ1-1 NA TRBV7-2 CASRLGNRNTEAFF TGTGCCAGCAGACTCGGGAACAGGAACACTGAAGCTTTCTTT
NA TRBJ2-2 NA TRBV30 CAWSDPQRLFF TGTGCCTGGAGTGACCCACAACGGCTGTTTTTT
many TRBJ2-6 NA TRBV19 CASKMIPSSGANVLTF TGTGCCAGTAAGATGATCCCCAGCTCTGGGGCCAACGTCCTGACTTTC